The clone carrying this T cell receptor beta chain showed up just a few times. The antigen is not known. Expressed TCRB transcripts got sequenced, as all isolated RNA was reverse transcribed. This table comes from immunoSEQ multiplex PCR, and its TCRdb copy is limited to in-frame clones, with some not included. The table has more than 550,000 clones, around 15% seen once. From germline, CDR1 is SGHVS and CDR2 FNYEAQ. The V end was cut by 1 base, the J end by 4 bases, with 7 bases between. This CDR3 spans 13 amino acids. These data come from a study of beta chain features in type 1 diabetes. Study context: In all, more than 90,000,000 sorted cells from all samples were analyzed. Study-wide findings and caveats: Researchers report that Type 1 diabetes patients had moderately but significantly shorter TCRB CDR3s across all four CD4+ subsets.

Sequenced: naive CD4+ T cells from blood. The chain uses TRBV7-6 and TRBJ1-1; D is unresolved. The TCR comes from a young man with type 1 diabetes. The CDR3 reads CASSLGTRTEAFF. The CDR3 coding sequence is TGTGCCAGCAGCTTAGGAACTCGCACTGAAGCTTTCTTT.